A single sample is the source of the 30 T cell receptor beta chains below, sequenced in a study of regulatory T cells in long-lasting Graves disease. Combining iRepertoire HTBI primers with Arm-PCR of CDR3 regions, the authors built TCR beta libraries. TCRdb reprocessed the multiplex PCR reads via MiXCR and lists one record per CDR3 protein. The sample has around 400,000 distinct CDR3 sequences, about 25% seen once. The time point is: persistent/refractory GD, antithyroid drugs over 5 years with positive TRAb. From PBMCs, RNA was extracted and then used to make the TCR library. The sample in question was peripheral blood mononuclear cells (PBMCs), obtained when the disease was refractory, from a patient treated with antithyroid drugs. Receptors were obtained from a female donor with Graves disease.

In nucleotides, the CDR3 is TGCAGCGTTGCACCACAACTAGCGGCCAATGAGCAGTTCTTC. Encoded protein: CSVAPQLAANEQFF. This chain joins TRBV29-1 and TRBJ2-1; 8 bases line up with TRBD2. In germline, CDR1 is SQVTM, CDR2 ANQGSEA. The V gene end was trimmed by 4 bases and the J gene end by 6 bases; junction bases not matched to a gene: 8. CDR3 length: 14 residues.

The sample holds a few counts of this clonotype. DNA for the CDR3: TGCAGTGCTAGGGAATTTACAGGGAATAGTGGCTACACCTTC. Its protein is CSAREFTGNSGYTF. This chain joins TRBV20-1 and TRBJ1-2; weak D call: TRBD1 (6 bases). CDR1 is DFQATT and CDR2 is SNEGSKA in the germline V gene (reference sequence). V lost 3 bases to trimming and J lost 7 bases, with 18 bases between them. There are 14 residues in the CDR3.

The chain links TRBV25-1 to TRBJ2-5; tentatively, D is TRBD1 (7 bases). Germline CDR1 MGHDK, CDR2 SYGVNS. The V end was cut by 4 bases, the J end by 3 bases, with 21 bases between. The CDR3 spans 17 residues. CDR3 protein: CASSAPGGRTLKETQYF. The DNA for the CDR3 is TGTGCCAGCAGTGCGCCAGGGGGGAGAACCTTAAAAGAGACCCAGTACTTC.

This clonotype has ten or more counts. The chain employs TRBV2 and TRBJ1-2; 9 nucleotides match TRBD1. Unmatched junction bases numbered 7, after V lost 4 bases and J lost 7 bases. Germline values: CDR1 SNHLY, CDR2 FYNNEI. The CDR3 has 14 residues. The CDR3 nucleotides read TGTGCCAGCAGTGTCGGGACAGGGTCTGGTGGCTACACCTTC. It specifies CASSVGTGSGGYTF.

In this sample, this clonotype turned up a few times. The chain joins TRBV6-1 to TRBJ2-7, with 8 bases aligning to TRBD2. The CDR3 is made up of 14 amino acids. The germline V gene has CDR1 MNHNS and CDR2 SASEGT. V shed 5 bases, J shed 6 bases, and the junction held 9 bases outside the gene matches. The CDR3 DNA reads TGTGCCAGCAGTCACCGAGCGGGAGCCCTCGAGCAGTACTTC. It encodes CASSHRAGALEQYF.

The V and J genes are TRBV6-1 and TRBJ1-3; possibly TRBD1 for D (6 bases). Germline CDR1 is MNHNS and CDR2 is SASEGT. V lost 5 bases, J lost 0 bases, and 11 bases lay in between. CDR3 length: 15 residues. The CDR3 DNA sequence: TGTGCCAGCAGTCCGAAGGACAGCTCTGGAAACACCATATATTTT. Translating gives CASSPKDSSGNTIYF.

This clonotype was counted at least ten times. This chain links TRBV28 with TRBJ2-7; either TRBD1 or TRBD2 may supply D (5 bases each). The CDR3 is 15 amino acids. V lost 6 bases to trimming and J lost 6 bases, with 21 bases between them. In germline, CDR1 is MDHEN, CDR2 SYDVKM. The CDR3 here is CASRPDSGLLSEQYF. CDR3 DNA sequence: TGTGCCAGCAGGCCCGACAGTGGACTTTTGAGCGAGCAGTACTTC.

This clonotype was detected only a few times. This chain connects TRBV19 to TRBJ1-2, with unresolved D. V lost 5 bases and J 7 bases, leaving 14 bases between the germline ends. This CDR3 contains 13 residues. Germline CDR1 reads LNHDA; CDR2 reads SQIVND (reference sequence). CDR3 sequence reads: CASSLSLTAGYTF. CDR3 nucleotides: TGTGCCAGTAGTCTTTCCTTAACGGCTGGCTACACCTTC.

This clonotype was observed a few times. The chain couples TRBV7-2 to TRBJ2-7; D not resolved. Germline V gene lookup returns CDR1 SGHTA and CDR2 FQGNSA. Trimming took 1 base from V and 5 from J, leaving 9 bases between them. This CDR3 spans 13 amino acids. The CDR3 reads CASSLGSSNEQYF. For the CDR3, the DNA is TGTGCCAGCAGCTTAGGGTCCAGTAACGAGCAGTACTTC.

The V gene is TRBV7-9, the J gene TRBJ1-4; D remains unclear. V was pared by 1 base and J by 0 bases, with 12 bases between. Germline V lookup: CDR1 SEHNR, CDR2 FQNEAQ (reference sequence). The CDR3 is 17 residues long. The CDR3 DNA follows: TGTGCCAGCAGCTTAGGCTCAGCAGTTACAACTAATGAAAAACTGTTTTTT. Protein: CASSLGSAVTTNEKLFF.

The rearrangement links TRBV14 to TRBJ2-2, with a weak D call TRBD2 (6 bases). CDR1 and CDR2 from the germline V gene are SGHDN and FVKESK. This CDR3 spans 13 amino acids. Trimming pared 1 base from V and 6 bases from J, leaving 6 bases between. The CDR3 here is CASSQGEAGELFF. Written as DNA, the CDR3 is TGTGCCAGCAGCCAAGGGGAGGCCGGGGAGCTGTTTTTT.

Comment on this clonotype: This CDR3 is missing its conserved last phenylalanine or tryptophan, likely due to a read error. CDR3 loop: CASSPVPNTGAFL. In DNA, the CDR3 is TGCGCCAGCAGCCCCGTTCCGAACACTGGAGCTTTCCTT. The V call is TRBV5-1, the J call TRBJ1-1; D gene unclear. This CDR3 comprises 13 residues. The germline CDR1 and CDR2 sequences are SGHRS and YFSETQ.

For this clonotype: A junction boundary mismatches the germline segment, possibly from a read error. The chain couples TRBV7-2 to TRBJ2-7, with D maybe TRBD2 (5 bases). Germline CDR1 SGHTA, CDR2 FQGNSA. The CDR3 contains 13 residues. The CDR3 here is CASSPRPSYEQCF. CDR3 DNA: TGTGCCAGCAGCCCTCGCCCTAGCTACGAGCAGTGCTTC.

This clonotype was detected ten times or more. J is TRBJ1-2 and V is TRBV27, with 9 bases lining up with TRBD1. With V trimmed by 4 bases and J by 4 bases, 7 bases remained unmatched. Germline lookup yields CDR1 MNHEY and CDR2 SMNVEV (reference sequence). The CDR3 runs 15 residues. The DNA of the CDR3 is TGTGCCAGCAGTTCCTCCAGACAGGGGGTCTATGGCTACACCTTC. This sequence encodes CASSSSRQGVYGYTF.

The CDR3 reads CASSQGGGADEQYF. DNA of the CDR3: TGTGCCAGCAGCCAAGGAGGAGGGGCCGACGAGCAGTACTTC. The chain links TRBV3-2 to TRBJ2-7; the table's D call, TRBD2, has no DNA check behind it. TRBV3-2 is noted as a pseudogene. There are 14 residues in the CDR3.

With regard to this clonotype: Being one base from a much bigger clone, this may be a read error. This chain uses TRBV12-3 or TRBV12-4 with TRBJ2-6, with 8 bases lining up with TRBD1. The length of the CDR3 is 19 residues. As DNA, the CDR3 is TGTGCCTGCAGCCTCTCTAACAGGGGGAGAGTATCTGGGGCCAACGTCCTGACTTTC. It codes for CACSLSNRGRVSGANVLTF.

This clonotype was recorded a few times. The chain couples TRBV28 to TRBJ2-7; 8 nucleotides match TRBD2. This CDR3 has 15 residues. Per germline, CDR1 MDHEN and CDR2 SYDVKM. V trimming: 2 bases; J trimming: 7 bases; junction bases outside the gene matches: 10. For the CDR3, the DNA is TGTGCCAGCAGTTTACAGGGCGCGGGGGGCTATGAGCAGTACTTC. This encodes CASSLQGAGGYEQYF. Full variable domain (rest looked up from reference TRBV28 and TRBJ2-7): DVKVTQSSRYLVKRTGEKVFLECVQDMDHENMFWYRQDPGLGLRLIYFSYDVKMKEKGDIPEGYSVSREKKERFSLILESASTNQTSMYLCASSLQGAGGYEQYFGPGTRLTVT.

The chain links TRBV10-3 to TRBJ2-7; D assignment may be TRBD1 or TRBD2 (6 bases each). The V end was cut by 11 bases, the J end by 3 bases, with 11 bases between. Looked up from germline, CDR1 is ENHRY and CDR2 is SYGVKD. The CDR3 is 11 amino acids. CDR3 region: CAHGGLYEQYF. The CDR3 DNA follows: TGTGCCCATGGGGGGCTCTACGAGCAGTACTTC.

The V and J genes are TRBV5-1 and TRBJ1-2; weak D call: TRBD1 (5 bases). Germline CDR1 SGHRS, CDR2 YFSETQ. The germline V and J ends were trimmed by 2 bases and 7 bases, with 18 bases remaining between them. CDR3 length equals 15 residues. The CDR3 nucleotides read TGCGCCAGCAGCTTTACTATATCAGGGTCCGCTGGCTACACCTTC. Translated: CASSFTISGSAGYTF.

This clonotype has only a few counts. V gene TRBV24-1 combines with J gene TRBJ2-1, with D perhaps matching TRBD2 (6 bases). The CDR3 totals 17 residues. With 2 bases removed from V and 2 bases from J, the gap between germline ends came to 15 bases. Germline V lookup: CDR1 KGHDR, CDR2 SFDVKD. CDR3 bases: TGTGCCACCAGTGATTCCCGGAGGGTTAAACCCTACAATGAGCAGTTCTTC. This codes for CATSDSRRVKPYNEQFF.

This clonotype has only a few counts. V is TRBV30 and J is TRBJ1-2; 10 positions agree with TRBD1. The V gene's germline CDR1 is GTSNPN and CDR2 SVGIG (reference sequence). V lost 3 bases to trimming and J lost 2 bases; unmatched junction nucleotides: 12. The CDR3 runs 17 residues. CDR3 amino acids: CAWRSLGQGVQNYGYTF. In DNA, the CDR3 is TGTGCCTGGAGATCTCTTGGACAGGGGGTACAAAACTATGGCTACACCTTC. Supplemented by reference TRBV30 and TRBJ1-2, the full variable domain reads SQTIHQWPATLVQPVGSPLSLECTVEGTSNPNLYWYRQAAGRGLQLLFYSVGIGQISSEVPQNLSASRPQDRQFILSSKKLLLSDSGFYLCAWRSLGQGVQNYGYTFGSGTRLTVV.

This clonotype was seen at least ten times. The rearrangement links TRBV10-3 to TRBJ2-2; D ambiguous. The V gene's germline CDR1 is ENHRY and CDR2 SYGVKD. Trimming cost V 8 bases and J 1 base, with 14 bases left between them. The CDR3 has 15 amino acids. The CDR3 here is CAIGIDFQNTGELFF. Here the CDR3 DNA reads TGTGCCATCGGGATAGACTTCCAGAACACCGGGGAGCTGTTTTTT.

The chain links TRBV13 to TRBJ2-7, with no clear D. Trimming took 5 bases from V and 5 from J, leaving 19 bases between them. This CDR3 comprises 15 residues. Germline CDR1 is PRHDT and CDR2 is FYEKMQ (reference sequence). This CDR3 is CASSAIPMRYDEQYF. Here the CDR3 DNA reads TGTGCCAGCAGCGCCATACCGATGCGATACGACGAGCAGTACTTC.

This clonotype was counted between two and nine times. This chain links TRBV5-1 with TRBJ2-2; tentative D call: TRBD1 (6 bases). Trimming shortened V by 1 base and J by 3 bases, and 10 bases separated the two germline ends. The CDR3 consists of 15 residues. CDR1 and CDR2 (germline): SGHRS, YFSETQ. The CDR3, as DNA: TGCGCCAGCAGCTTGTCCGGACAGTACACCGGGGAGCTGTTTTTT. Its protein product is CASSLSGQYTGELFF.

This clonotype was detected a few times. The chain combines TRBV28 with TRBJ2-7; D is undetermined. CDR1 is MDHEN, CDR2 SYDVKM, per germline. CDR3 size: 13 residues. The ends were cut back, 7 bases at V and 1 base at J, with 11 bases in the middle. The CDR3 DNA reads as TGTGCCAGCAAATGGCACGGATCCTACGAGCAGTACTTC. Translated: CASKWHGSYEQYF.

This chain joins TRBV20-1 and TRBJ2-1; D is undetermined. The germline V gene has CDR1 DFQATT and CDR2 SNEGSKA (reference sequence). The V and J ends lost 3 bases and 4 bases respectively, with 7 bases between them. The CDR3 covers 12 residues. The CDR3 nucleotides are TGCAGTGCTAGTAAGCGATACAATGAGCAGTTCTTC. It codes for CSASKRYNEQFF.

This clonotype has just a few counts. The chain uses TRBV6-1 and TRBJ1-5; TRBD1 matches 11 bases. Germline values: CDR1 MNHNS, CDR2 SASEGT. V lost 6 bases to trimming and J lost 3 bases; unmatched junction nucleotides: 7. There are 16 residues in the CDR3. CDR3 nucleotides: TGTGCCAGCAGCGGACAGGGGGCTATGGTCAATCAGCCCCAGCATTTT. Translated: CASSGQGAMVNQPQHF.

The chain recombines TRBV7-9 with TRBJ1-2; D possibly corresponds to TRBD1 (6 bases). The CDR3 is made up of 14 amino acids. Trimming removed 2 bases at V and 5 bases at J, with 12 bases between. Germline values: CDR1 SEHNR, CDR2 FQNEAQ (reference sequence). The CDR3 DNA follows: TGTGCCAGCAGCTTATCAGGGGTTACGTATGGCTACACCTTC. This codes for CASSLSGVTYGYTF.

The rearrangement joins TRBV5-1 to TRBJ2-3; D ambiguous. The germline V and J ends were trimmed by 1 base and 4 bases, with 7 bases remaining between them. Germline V gene data show CDR1 as SGHRS and CDR2 as YFSETQ. CDR3 size: 13 residues. The CDR3 DNA is TGCGCCAGCAGCTTGATCCGGGCAGATACGCAGTATTTT. Its translation: CASSLIRADTQYF.

This chain joins TRBV19 and TRBJ2-4, with D maybe TRBD2 (6 bases). CDR3 length equals 14 residues. The germline gives CDR1 LNHDA, CDR2 SQIVND (reference sequence). V shed 3 bases and J shed 6 bases, with 12 bases lying between them. CDR3 in amino acids: CASSITGVGNIQYF. CDR3 nucleotide sequence: TGTGCCAGTAGTATTACGGGAGTGGGAAACATTCAGTACTTC.